The rows below give T cell receptor beta chains drawn from one sample of a study of monozygotic twins with inflammatory bowel disease. After re-calling the 5' RACE reads, TCRdb lists one entry per CDR3 protein, DNA absent. This sample carries roughly 140,000 distinct CDR3 sequences, with 2.4% going to the ten biggest clones. Material: blood. Every receptor here comes from a human donor with ulcerative colitis or Crohn's disease, or a healthy co-twin of an affected twin (not recorded which). Both conserved end residues are part of each CDR3.

>TRBJ2-5|TRBV7-2
CASSFSLETQYF
>TRBJ1-5|TRBV2
CASHPGQQGNQPQHF
>TRBJ1-2|TRBV7-2
CASSVQGGGYGYTF
>TRBJ2-3|TRBV18
CASSIDREDTDTQYF
>TRBJ2-1|TRBV11-3
CASSSDAGQGYNEQFF
>TRBJ2-7|TRBV14
CASSHSDEQYF
>TRBJ1-5|TRBV7-2
CASSLGTGNQPQHF
>TRBJ1-3|TRBV6-5
CASSYGQRSGNTIYF
>TRBJ2-7|TRBV19
CATSPSAGKGYEQYF
>TRBJ2-1|TRBV5-1
CASSPPGTSNEQFF
>TRBJ1-4|TRBV24-1
CATSDLKKTDTVTTNEKLFF
>TRBJ2-2|TRBV29-1
CSVGSGTGELFF
>TRBJ2-5|TRBV28
CAGSLSSTGEVQETQYF
>TRBJ2-7|TRBV5-1
CASSLASLGNEQYF
>TRBJ2-1|TRBV7-2
CASSWTQGADEQFF
>TRBJ2-3|TRBV29-1
CSVEDGRTAMNTQYF
>TRBJ2-7|TRBV14
CASRTFGGAVEAYEQYF
>TRBJ1-1|TRBV5-1
CASSREGEGTEAFF
>TRBJ2-7|TRBV4-1
CASSQNGGGFYEQYF
>TRBJ1-5|TRBV19
CASSVTGGRSNQPQHF
>TRBJ1-5|TRBV6-5
CASSSTATHNQPQHF
>TRBJ1-2|TRBV7-2
CASSQSVPPRGHGYTF
>TRBJ1-5|TRBV5-1
CASSLSGKSPQHF
>TRBJ2-3|TRBV4-3
CASSQDRTTASTDTQYF
>TRBJ1-1|TRBV5-1
CASSLRELPGDTEAFF
>TRBJ1-1|TRBV5-1
CARDRGNTEAFF
>TRBJ2-7|TRBV28
CASSNWQGVYEQYF
>TRBJ2-1|TRBV7-2
CASSLAEGGEQFF
>TRBJ1-4|TRBV27
CASRDRSFGTNEKLFF
>TRBJ1-5|TRBV12-3/TRBV12-4
CASSFARDRSQHF
>TRBJ2-7|TRBV5-5
CASSLESGQYF